This entry lists 9 T cell receptor beta chains sequenced from one sample in a study of regulatory T cells in long-lasting Graves disease. The sample's time point: persistent/refractory GD, antithyroid drugs over 5 years with positive TRAb. With RNA extracted from PBMCs as input, the TCR library was made. Library construction for TCR beta used iRepertoire HTBI primers and Arm-PCR of CDR3 regions. TCRdb re-called the multiplex PCR reads through MiXCR, storing one row per CDR3 protein. The data show about 460,000 distinct CDR3 sequences, around a fifth seen once. The source material was peripheral blood mononuclear cells (PBMCs), sampled when the disease was refractory, from a patient treated with antithyroid drugs. Receptor source: a female donor with Graves disease.

The rearrangement links TRBV11-2 to TRBJ1-1; 7 positions match TRBD1. The V and J ends lost 2 bases and 5 bases, in that order; junction bases with no gene match: 11. The CDR3 loop spans 16 amino acids. CDR1 and CDR2 from the germline V gene are SGHAT and FQNNGV. The CDR3 DNA reads TGTGCCAGCAGCTTATTAGGTAGGGGGCTTTGGACTGAAGCTTTCTTT. Translated: CASSLLGRGLWTEAFF.

The V call is TRBV27, the J call TRBJ1-2; weak D call: TRBD1 (6 bases). Germline CDR1 is MNHEY and CDR2 is SMNVEV (reference sequence). The CDR3 runs to 16 residues. Trimming cost V 3 bases and J 7 bases, with 21 bases left between them. CDR3 amino acids: CASSFLPPGARGGYTF. The CDR3 coding sequence is TGTGCCAGCAGTTTCCTCCCCCCGGGGGCGAGAGGTGGCTACACCTTC.

There are a few counts of this clonotype. The V and J genes are TRBV7-8 and TRBJ2-4; TRBD2 matches at 9 bases. CDR1 SGHVS and CDR2 FQNEAQ come from the germline V gene. V was clipped by 5 bases and J by 2 bases; unmatched bases: 16. This CDR3 contains 19 residues. The CDR3 sequence is CASSETRGGRAFSKNIQYF. DNA for the CDR3: TGTGCCAGCAGCGAAACCCGTGGCGGGAGGGCTTTTTCCAAAAACATTCAGTACTTC.

The sample holds many counts of this clonotype. The chain has TRBV28 and TRBJ1-1; tentatively, D is TRBD1 (5 bases). The CDR3 runs 14 residues. Germline-derived CDR1 and CDR2 are MDHEN and SYDVKM. The V end lost 2 bases, the J end lost 4 bases, and 11 bases lay between the germline ends. Here the CDR3 reads CASSLPAGTTEAFF. The CDR3 region has the DNA TGTGCCAGCAGTTTACCTGCGGGGACCACTGAAGCTTTCTTT.

This clonotype has just one count. The rearrangement links TRBV4-2 to TRBJ2-2, with 7 bases aligning to TRBD1. CDR1 is LGHNA, CDR2 YNFKEQ, per germline. The CDR3 sequence is 16 residues long. V lost 2 bases, J lost 7 bases, and 10 bases stayed unmatched. The CDR3: CASSQTTGNFGGELFF. Written as DNA, the CDR3 is TGTGCCAGCAGCCAAACGACAGGGAATTTCGGCGGGGAGCTGTTTTTT.

This clonotype was observed many times. The chain couples TRBV27 to TRBJ1-1, with D perhaps TRBD1 (5 bases). The germline CDR1 and CDR2 sequences are MNHEY and SMNVEV (reference sequence). The CDR3 loop spans 11 amino acids. The V end was cut by 8 bases, the J end by 4 bases, with 8 bases between. The CDR3 reads CASLGTTEAFF. The CDR3 DNA reads as TGTGCCAGCCTTGGGACCACTGAAGCTTTCTTT.

The CDR3 DNA sequence: TGTGCCAGCTCAACCCGGACAGGGCGGGACACTGAAGCTTTCTTT. Translated, it gives CASSTRTGRDTEAFF. The chain links TRBV18 to TRBJ1-1; 8 positions match TRBD1. CDR3 length equals 15 residues. J was trimmed by 3 bases and V by 5 bases; bases with no gene match: 8. CDR1 and CDR2 (germline): KGHSH, LQKENI. Filled out from reference TRBV18 and TRBJ1-1, the complete variable domain reads NAGVMQNPRHLVRRRGQEARLRCSPMKGHSHVYWYRQLPEEGLKFMVYLQKENIIDESGMPKERFSAEFPKEGPSILRIQQVVRGDSAAYFCASSTRTGRDTEAFFGQGTRLTVV.

V usage is TRBV7-2 and J usage is TRBJ1-6; 9 positions match TRBD1. Unmatched junction bases numbered 9, after V lost 3 bases and J lost 0 bases. The germline CDR1 and CDR2 sequences are SGHTA and FQGNSA. This CDR3 has 19 amino acids. The CDR3 coding sequence is TGTGCCAGCAGCTTGTCGGGACAGGGTATTCCCTCCTATAATTCACCCCTCCACTTT. It translates to CASSLSGQGIPSYNSPLHF.

The V and J genes are TRBV11-2 and TRBJ2-2, with 8 bases lining up with TRBD1. The CDR3 covers 17 residues. Per the germline V gene, CDR1 is SGHAT and CDR2 is FQNNGV. V lost 7 bases, J lost 5 bases, and 15 bases stayed unmatched. In DNA, the CDR3 is TGTGCCAGCACCGAAGGACAGGGTAGGACCCTGACCGGGGAGCTGTTTTTT. This sequence encodes CASTEGQGRTLTGELFF.